This T cell receptor (beta chain) was profiled in a study of T-cell reconstitution after alpha-beta-depleted transplantation in children. General study findings and limits: Expanded graft clones numbering several hundred reportedly gave rise to alpha-beta T cells about two months after transplant. The authors attributed T-cell counts and diversity one year after transplant mostly to newly produced T cells.

This CDR3 region has 17 residues. V shed 7 bases, J shed 0 bases, and the junction held 11 bases outside the gene matches. CDR1 is SGHTA, CDR2 FQGNSA, per germline. This clonotype was found many times. Its specificity is not known. Using unique molecular identifiers, the investigators prepared the TCRbeta library. In TCRdb, the PCR reads were re-called with MiXCR into one record per CDR3 protein. The sample carries around 500,000 distinct CDR3 sequences, about 21% recorded once. The specimen was PBMCs, mostly from graft donor cells, collected 360 days after TCRalphabeta/CD19-depleted stem cell transplant. The source is a boy under two years old who had a stem cell transplant for acute myeloid leukemia, so the T cells may come from the graft donor. The rearrangement uses TRBV7-2 and TRBJ2-1; 8 bases map to TRBD1. The CDR3 DNA reads TGTGCCAGCAACGTCCCGGGACAGGCAAGCTCCTACAATGAGCAGTTCTTC. Its translation: CASNVPGQASSYNEQFF.